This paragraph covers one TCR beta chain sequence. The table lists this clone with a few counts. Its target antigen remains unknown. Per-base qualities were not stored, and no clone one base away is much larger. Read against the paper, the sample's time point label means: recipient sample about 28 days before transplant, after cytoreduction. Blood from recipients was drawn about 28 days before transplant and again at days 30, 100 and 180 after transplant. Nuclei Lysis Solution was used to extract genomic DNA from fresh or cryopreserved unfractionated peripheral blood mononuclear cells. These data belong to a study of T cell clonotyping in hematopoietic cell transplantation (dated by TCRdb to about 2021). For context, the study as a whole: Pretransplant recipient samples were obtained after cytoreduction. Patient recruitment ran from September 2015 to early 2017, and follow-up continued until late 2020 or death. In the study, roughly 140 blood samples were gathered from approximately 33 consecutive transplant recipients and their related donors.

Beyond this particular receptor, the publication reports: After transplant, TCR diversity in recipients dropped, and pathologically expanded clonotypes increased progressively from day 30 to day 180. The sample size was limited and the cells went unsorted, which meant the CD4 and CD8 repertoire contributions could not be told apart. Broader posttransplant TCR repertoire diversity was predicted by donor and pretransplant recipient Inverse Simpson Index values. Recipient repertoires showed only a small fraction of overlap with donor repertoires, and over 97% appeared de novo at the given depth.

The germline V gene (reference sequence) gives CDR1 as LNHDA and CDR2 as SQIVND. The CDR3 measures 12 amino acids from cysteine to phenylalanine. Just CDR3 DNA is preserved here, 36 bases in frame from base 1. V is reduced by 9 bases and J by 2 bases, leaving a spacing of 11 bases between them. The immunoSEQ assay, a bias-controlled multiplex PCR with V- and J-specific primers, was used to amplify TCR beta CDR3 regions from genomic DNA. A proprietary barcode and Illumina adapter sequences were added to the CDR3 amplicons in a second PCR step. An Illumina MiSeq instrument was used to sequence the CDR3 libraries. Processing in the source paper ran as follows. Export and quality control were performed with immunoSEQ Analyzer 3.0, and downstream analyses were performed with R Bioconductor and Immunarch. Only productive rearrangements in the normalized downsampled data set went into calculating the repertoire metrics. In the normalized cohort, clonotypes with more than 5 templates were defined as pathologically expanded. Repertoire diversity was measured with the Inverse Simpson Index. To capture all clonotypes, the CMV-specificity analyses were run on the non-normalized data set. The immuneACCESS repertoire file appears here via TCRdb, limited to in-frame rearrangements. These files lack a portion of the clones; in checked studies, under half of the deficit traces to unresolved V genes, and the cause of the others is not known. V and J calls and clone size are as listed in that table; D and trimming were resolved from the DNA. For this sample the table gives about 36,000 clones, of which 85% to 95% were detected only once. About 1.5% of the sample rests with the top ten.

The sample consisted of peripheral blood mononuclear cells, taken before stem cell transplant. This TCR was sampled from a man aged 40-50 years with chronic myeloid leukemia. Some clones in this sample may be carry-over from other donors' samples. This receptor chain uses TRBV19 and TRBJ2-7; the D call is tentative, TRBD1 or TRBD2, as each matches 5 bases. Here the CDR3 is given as CASRDGTYEQYF. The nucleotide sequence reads TGTGCCAGCCGGGACGGCACCTACGAGCAGTACTTC. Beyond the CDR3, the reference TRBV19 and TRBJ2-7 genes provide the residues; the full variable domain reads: DGGITQSPKYLFRKEGQNVTLSCEQNLNHDAMYWYRQDPGQGLRLIYYSQIVNDFQKGDIAEGYSVSREKKESFPLTVTSAQKNPTAFYLCASRDGTYEQYFGPGTRLTVT.